One T cell receptor beta chain is described in this entry. This sample was included in a study of shared clonotypes between healthy human individuals. TCRdb keeps only in-frame clones here, not all; method: immunoSEQ multiplex PCR. The sample carries over 2 million clones, just under 95% recorded once. This TCR came from a man younger than 35 in good health. Some clones in this sample may be carry-over from other donors' samples. The sequenced sample consisted of naive CD4+ T cells from PBMCs. Subset specified: CD45RA+ positively selected.

CDR3 bases: TGTGCCAGCAGCTTAGGCACTCCTGGACAGGGAAGCGAGCAGTACTTC. As protein: CASSLGTPGQGSEQYF. The chain carries TRBV7-3 and TRBJ2-7; 8 bases agree with TRBD1. V lost 2 bases and J lost 6; bases outside the gene matches: 12. CDR1 is SGHTA, CDR2 FQGTGA, per germline. The CDR3 has 16 amino acids.